The entry below gives a single T cell receptor beta chain sequence along with its context. Its antigen remains unknown. The read comes to an end 3 residues before the CDR3 does, leaving the germline J gene to fill in the end. This record comes from a study of T cells in women clearing cervical HPV infection. The V and J ends lost 10 bases and 8 bases respectively, with 17 bases between them. From germline, CDR1 is ENHRY and CDR2 SYGVKD. There are 13 residues in the CDR3. Data came from immunoSEQ multiplex PCR; TCRdb stores just in-frame clones and leaves some out. Its table lists tens of thousands of clones. Study findings and constraints: Repertoire richness, not evenness, was significantly elevated in CIN3+ cases versus controls. TRBV6-7 abundance was lower in cases than controls (approximately 0.11% versus 0.16%).

This chain connects TRBV10-3 to TRBJ1-4; the D gene is possibly TRBD1 (5 bases). The sample taken for sequencing was blood buffy coat. This TCR came from a woman between 18 and 70 years old with a cervical HPV16 infection that either progressed to CIN3+ or cleared (not recorded which). The CDR3 reads CATLDSHLEKLFF. The sequenced CDR3 bases are TGTGCCACTTTAGACAGCCACCTAGAAAAA.